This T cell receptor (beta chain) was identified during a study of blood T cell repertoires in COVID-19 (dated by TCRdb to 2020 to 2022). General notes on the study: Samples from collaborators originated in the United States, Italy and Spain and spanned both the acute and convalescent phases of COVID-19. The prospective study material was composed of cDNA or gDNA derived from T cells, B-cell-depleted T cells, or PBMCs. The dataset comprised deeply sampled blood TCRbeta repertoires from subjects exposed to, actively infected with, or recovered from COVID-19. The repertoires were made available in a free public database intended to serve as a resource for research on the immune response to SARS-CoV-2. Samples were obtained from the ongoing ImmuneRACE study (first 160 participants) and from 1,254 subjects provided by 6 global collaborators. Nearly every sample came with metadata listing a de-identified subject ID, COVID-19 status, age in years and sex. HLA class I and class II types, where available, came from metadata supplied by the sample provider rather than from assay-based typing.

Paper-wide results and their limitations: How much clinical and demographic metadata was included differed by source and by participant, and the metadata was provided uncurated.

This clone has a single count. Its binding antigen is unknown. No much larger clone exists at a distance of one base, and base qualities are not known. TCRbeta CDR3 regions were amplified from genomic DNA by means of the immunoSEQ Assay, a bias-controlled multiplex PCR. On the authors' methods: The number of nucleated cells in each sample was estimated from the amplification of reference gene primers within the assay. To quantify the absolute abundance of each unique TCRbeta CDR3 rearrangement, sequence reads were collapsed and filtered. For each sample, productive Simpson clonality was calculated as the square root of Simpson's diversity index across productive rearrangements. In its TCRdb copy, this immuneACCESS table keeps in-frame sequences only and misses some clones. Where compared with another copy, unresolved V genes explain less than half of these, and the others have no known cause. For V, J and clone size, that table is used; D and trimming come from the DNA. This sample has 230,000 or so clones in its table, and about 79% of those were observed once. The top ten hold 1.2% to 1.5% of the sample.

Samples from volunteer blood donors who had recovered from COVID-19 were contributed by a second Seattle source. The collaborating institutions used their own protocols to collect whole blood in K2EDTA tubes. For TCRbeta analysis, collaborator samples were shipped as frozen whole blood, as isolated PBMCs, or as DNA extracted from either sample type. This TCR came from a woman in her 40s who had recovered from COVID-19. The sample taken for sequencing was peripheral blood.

The DNA sequence is TGTGCCAGCAGGAGCACAGGGACTAACTATGGCTACACCTTC. This is translated as CASRSTGTNYGYTF. In this chain, TRBV27 is recombined with TRBJ1-2; TRBD1 is possibly the D segment (6 matching bases). The CDR3 numbers 14 residues from cysteine through phenylalanine. Only the CDR3 part of the read is kept: 42 bases, read in frame from the first base. The germline V gene (reference sequence) specifies MNHEY as CDR1 and SMNVEV as CDR2. V and J are truncated by 6 bases and 0 bases respectively, leaving an intervening sequence of 11 bases.